This is a list of T cell receptor beta chains from one sample in a study of T cell responses to AZD1222 COVID-19 vaccine. Profiled with immunoSEQ multiplex PCR; TCRdb holds only in-frame clones, not every one. The sample contains about 77,000 clones, about 92% of which appear only once. The sample consisted of peripheral blood, taken 28 days after the second AZD1222 dose. These receptor sequences come from an adult who received the AZD1222 COVID-19 vaccine. Each CDR3 is given with its conserved first and last residue. A D gene is named only where the DNA matches it firmly. Size is stated for part of the rows, as once, few or many counts, or as a class when the clone is expanded.

>TRBJ2-2|16|NA|TRBV23-1|TRBD1
TGCGCCAGCAGTCTCCGGGACAGAGATAACACCGGGGAGCTGTTTTTT
CASSLRDRDNTGELFF
>TRBJ1-2|16|NA|TRBV30|TRBD1
TGTGCCTGGAGTGCTTACCCGGGACAGGGTAACTATGGCTACACCTTC
CAWSAYPGQGNYGYTF
>TRBJ2-5|13|NA|TRBV10-2|NA
TGCGCCAGCAGTGAATTGCGGGTCGAGACCCAGTACTTC
CASSELRVETQYF
>TRBJ2-1|16|few|TRBV6-4|NA
TGTGCCAGCAGTGACTCGCTAGCGAGCTCCTACAATGAGCAGTTCTTC
CASSDSLASSYNEQFF
>TRBJ1-1|15|NA|TRBV3-1/TRBV3-2|NA
TGTGCCAGCAGCCCGCCGGAGGGTGGGAACACTGAAGCTTTCTTT
CASSPPEGGNTEAFF
>TRBJ1-5|15|NA|TRBV4-3|TRBD1
TGCGCCAGCAGCCAAGATGGGACAGGAGATCAGCCCCAGCATTTT
CASSQDGTGDQPQHF
>TRBJ2-2|14|once|TRBV29-1|NA
TGCAGCGTTGTTCGCCCGGGGGCTGCCGGGGAGCTGTTTTTT
CSVVRPGAAGELFF
>TRBJ1-2|13|NA|TRBV3-1/TRBV3-2|NA
TGTGCCAGCAGCCAAGACTCCCCCTATGGCTACACCTTC
CASSQDSPYGYTF
>TRBJ2-1|15|once|TRBV29-1|NA
TGCAGCGTTGAGGCAGGGGTCAGCTCCTACAATGAGCAGTTCTTC
CSVEAGVSSYNEQFF
>TRBJ2-1|11|NA|TRBV7-9|NA
TGTGCCAGCAGCCCAACTATTGAGCAGTTCTTC
CASSPTIEQFF
>TRBJ2-7|16|NA|TRBV6-5|TRBD2
TGTGCCAGCAGTTACGGGGTACTAGCGGGAGTGGGGGAGCAGTACTTC
CASSYGVLAGVGEQYF
>TRBJ1-5|14|NA|TRBV19|NA
TGTGCCAGTAGTTTTAACCCGACTGATCAGCCCCAGCATTTT
CASSFNPTDQPQHF
>TRBJ2-7|13|few|TRBV25-1|NA
TGTGCCAGCAGCCTAGGGGATTCCTACGAGCAGTACTTC
CASSLGDSYEQYF
>TRBJ1-3|12|NA|TRBV14|NA
TGTGCCAGCAGCCAGCCCTCCCCGGCCATATATTTT
CASSQPSPAIYF
>TRBJ1-4|15|NA|TRBV13|NA
TGTGCCAGCAGGCTCCAGTCCCAAACTAATGAAAAACTGTTTTTT
CASRLQSQTNEKLFF
>TRBJ1-1|12|NA|TRBV7-9|NA
TGTGCCAGCAGCTTAACAGGGTCTGAAGCTTTCTTT
CASSLTGSEAFF
>TRBJ1-5|16|NA|TRBV28|TRBD1
TGTGCCAGCACCGAACCGACAGGGCTAAGCAATCAGCCCCAGCATTTT
CASTEPTGLSNQPQHF
>TRBJ2-5|13|once|TRBV2|NA
TGTGCCAGCAGTGGGAGGAGCACAAAGACCCAGTACTTC
CASSGRSTKTQYF
>TRBJ1-2|17|once|TRBV5-4|TRBD1
TGTGCCAGCAGCGGGGGGACAGAGAGCATTCAACTATATGGCTACACCTTC
CASSGGTESIQLYGYTF
>TRBJ1-2|15|NA|TRBV5-6|NA
TGTGCCAGCAGCTTGGGAGGGATGAACAACTATGGCTACACCTTC
CASSLGGMNNYGYTF
>TRBJ1-2|13|few|TRBV7-8|NA
TGTGCCAGCAGCCCCCTGTCGGTTGGCGGCTACACCTTC
CASSPLSVGGYTF
>TRBJ2-7|15|NA|TRBV28|TRBD1
TGTGCCAGCAGTCTCCGGGACAGGGGTAAACACGAGCAGTACTTC
CASSLRDRGKHEQYF